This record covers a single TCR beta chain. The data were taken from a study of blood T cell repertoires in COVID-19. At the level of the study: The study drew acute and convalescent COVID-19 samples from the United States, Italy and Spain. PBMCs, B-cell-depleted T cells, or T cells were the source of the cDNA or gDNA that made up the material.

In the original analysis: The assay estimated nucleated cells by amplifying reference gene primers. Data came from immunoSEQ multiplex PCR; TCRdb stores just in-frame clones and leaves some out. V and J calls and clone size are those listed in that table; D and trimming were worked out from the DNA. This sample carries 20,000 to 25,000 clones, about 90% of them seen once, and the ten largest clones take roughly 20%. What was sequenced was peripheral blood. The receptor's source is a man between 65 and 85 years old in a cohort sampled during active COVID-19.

CDR3 coding DNA: TGCAGCGCAAAGGACAGGTTAAGCACTGAAGCTTTCTTT. Translation: CSAKDRLSTEAFF. The chain links TRBV29-1 to TRBJ1-1; TRBD1 agrees at 7 bases. This CDR3 contains 13 residues. In germline, CDR1 is SQVTM, CDR2 ANQGSEA. The J segment lost 4 bases and the V segment lost 7 bases, leaving 9 bases of the junction unmatched. The whole variable domain, remainder taken from reference TRBV29-1 and TRBJ1-1, is SAVISQKPSRDICQRGTSLTIQCQVDSQVTMMFWYRQQPGQSLTLIATANQGSEATYESGFVIDKFPISRPNLTFSTLTVSNMSPEDSSIYLCSAKDRLSTEAFFGQGTRLTVV.